These T cell receptor beta chains were read from a single sample in a study of regulatory T cells in long-lasting Graves disease. TCRdb re-called the multiplex PCR reads with MiXCR, one entry per CDR3 protein. The sample shows under 500,000 distinct CDR3 sequences, approximately 16% of them seen only once. These data were also filed under a second study, of T cells in Graves' hyperthyroidism and ophthalmopathy.

Sequencing was performed on peripheral blood mononuclear cells (PBMCs), taken at new diagnosis, from a patient treated with antithyroid drugs. The source is a woman between 25 and 40 years old with Graves disease. CDR3s include the opening cysteine and the closing phenylalanine or tryptophan.

v_call	j_call	cdr3_aa
TRBV2	TRBJ2-2	CASVRSPGTGELFF
TRBV30	TRBJ2-5	CAWSADLRVQETQYF
TRBV7-2	TRBJ1-2	CASSLGIGLGYTF
TRBV27	TRBJ2-5	CASSKGWHLQETQYF
TRBV30	TRBJ2-7	CAWPSRGLAYEQYF
TRBV13	TRBJ2-2	CASSLGDSGRYTGELFF
TRBV7-2	TRBJ2-7	CASSLLGSDLYEQYF
TRBV12-3/TRBV12-4	TRBJ2-4	CASSSWQGAGAKNIQYF
TRBV6-5	TRBJ2-3	CASSYERGGARDTQYF
TRBV6-1	TRBJ2-7	CASKEGVQFEQYF
TRBV19	TRBJ1-2	CASKQGGYGYTF
TRBV19	TRBJ1-1	CASSGQGASSTEAFF
TRBV10-3	TRBJ2-7	CAISESRAGRTYEQYF
TRBV6-1	TRBJ2-1	CATLAGDGTNEQFF
TRBV10-3	TRBJ2-7	CATDITGGLNLTNEQYF
TRBV7-2	TRBJ1-1	CASSQTRNTEAFF
TRBV12-3/TRBV12-4	TRBJ2-7	CASSLGPPLSHEQYF
TRBV6-1	TRBJ1-5	CASSGTDQPQHF
TRBV28	TRBJ2-5	CASSDRPREETQYF
TRBV7-3	TRBJ2-2	CASRLAGGFNTGELFF
TRBV6-1	TRBJ2-2	CASIRGQMTGELFF
TRBV28	TRBJ2-3	CASSLWSRGGPQDTQYF
TRBV30	TRBJ1-5	CACGGGGNQPQHF
TRBV7-9	TRBJ2-1	CASRTQGGGELGSSYNGQFF
TRBV2	TRBJ1-2	CAGRDSYGYTF
TRBV24-1	TRBJ1-4	CATGGGTNEKLFF
TRBV20-1	TRBJ1-6	CSARGQGGSYNSPLHF
TRBV18	TRBJ2-6	CASSFGQGDSGANVLTF
TRBV30	TRBJ1-4	CAWSEGRGRGNEKLFF
TRBV19	TRBJ2-2	CASSIFGGRAGELFF
TRBV9	TRBJ2-1	CASSVGGGWQFF
TRBV20-1	TRBJ2-7	CSANSQRGSSYEQYF
TRBV9	TRBJ2-1	CASSGLGDEQFF
TRBV7-2	TRBJ1-1	CASSLLAHPENIEAFF
TRBV19	TRBJ2-1	CASSIPTSGRANEQFF
TRBV10-1	TRBJ2-1	CASSESWDRGSNEQFF
TRBV18	TRBJ2-7	CASQVGAATYEQYF
TRBV29-1	TRBJ2-5	CSVQLSETQYF
TRBV27	TRBJ1-1	CAVGRWVRTEAFF
TRBV7-8	TRBJ1-5	CASSLAPGTGVQPQHF
TRBV19	TRBJ2-3	CASSSLGLAGGSLDTDTQYF
TRBV18	TRBJ2-7	CASSPVAGSTYEQYF
TRBV18	.	CASSLDSQGAGETQYF
TRBV20-1	TRBJ2-3	CSARDLQGRADTQYF
TRBV25-1	TRBJ2-7	CASSEADYEQYF
TRBV6-2/TRBV6-3	TRBJ2-2	CASSEPRLAGSNTGELFF
TRBV13	TRBJ2-4	CASSSGRGTDIQYF
TRBV19	TRBJ1-5	CASTPRGFQPQHF
TRBV20-1	TRBJ1-5	CSARGTGGNQPQHF
TRBV20-1	TRBJ2-1	CSALSGPSYNEQFF
TRBV10-3	TRBJ1-2	CAISGDRGAYGYTF
TRBV7-2	TRBJ2-1	CASSERRGQEDEQFF
TRBV2	TRBJ1-4	CASSPLGTGTNEKLFF
TRBV7-8	TRBJ2-6	CASSPQGTTGANVLTF